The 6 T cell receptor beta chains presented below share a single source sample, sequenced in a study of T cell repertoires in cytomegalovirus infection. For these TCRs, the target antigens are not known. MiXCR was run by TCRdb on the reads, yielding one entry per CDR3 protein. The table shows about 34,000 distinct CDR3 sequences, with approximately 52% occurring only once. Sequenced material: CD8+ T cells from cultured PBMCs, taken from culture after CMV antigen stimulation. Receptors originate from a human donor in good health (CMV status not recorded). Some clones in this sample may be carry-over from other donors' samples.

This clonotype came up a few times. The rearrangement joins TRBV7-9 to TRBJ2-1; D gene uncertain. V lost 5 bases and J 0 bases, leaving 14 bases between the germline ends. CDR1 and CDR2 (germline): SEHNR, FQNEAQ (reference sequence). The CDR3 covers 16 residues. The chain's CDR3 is CASSRPPLSSYNEQFF. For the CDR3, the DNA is TGTGCCAGCAGCCGTCCCCCTTTGAGCTCCTACAATGAGCAGTTCTTC.

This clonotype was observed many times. The CDR3 protein is CASSQAGRLTGDSPLHF. The CDR3 bases are TGTGCCAGCAGCCAAGCGGGTCGATTGACAGGGGATTCACCCCTCCACTTT. The rearrangement links TRBV4-2 to TRBJ1-6, with 8 nucleotides matching TRBD1. CDR3 length: 17 amino acids. The germline V gene encodes CDR1 LGHNA and CDR2 YNFKEQ. V lost 1 base, J lost 8 bases, and 10 bases stayed unmatched.

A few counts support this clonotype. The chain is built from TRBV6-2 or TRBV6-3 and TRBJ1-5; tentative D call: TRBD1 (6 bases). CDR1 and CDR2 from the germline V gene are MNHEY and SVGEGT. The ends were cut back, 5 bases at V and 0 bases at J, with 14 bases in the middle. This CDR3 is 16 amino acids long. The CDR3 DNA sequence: TGTGCCAGCAGTCGTAACAGGGCTGGTAGCAATCAGCCCCAGCATTTT. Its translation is CASSRNRAGSNQPQHF.

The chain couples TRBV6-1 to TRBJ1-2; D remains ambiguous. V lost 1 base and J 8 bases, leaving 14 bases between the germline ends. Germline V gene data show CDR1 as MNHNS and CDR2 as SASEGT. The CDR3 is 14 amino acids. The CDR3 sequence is CASSEVRPTDGYTF. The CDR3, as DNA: TGTGCCAGCAGTGAAGTTCGGCCAACGGACGGCTACACCTTC.

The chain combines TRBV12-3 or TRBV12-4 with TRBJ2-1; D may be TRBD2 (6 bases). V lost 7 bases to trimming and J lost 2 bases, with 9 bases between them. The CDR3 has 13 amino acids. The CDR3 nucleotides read TGTGCCAGCAACGGGGGAGCCTACAATGAGCAGTTCTTC. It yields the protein CASNGGAYNEQFF.

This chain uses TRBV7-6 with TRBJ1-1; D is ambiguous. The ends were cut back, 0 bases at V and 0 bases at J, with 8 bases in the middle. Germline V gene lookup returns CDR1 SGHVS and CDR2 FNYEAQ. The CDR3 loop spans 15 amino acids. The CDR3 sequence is CASSLARGMNTEAFF. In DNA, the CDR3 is TGTGCCAGCAGCTTAGCCCGAGGGATGAACACTGAAGCTTTCTTT.